This TCR beta chain originates from a study of cytomegalovirus exposure and HLA in healthy donors (dated by TCRdb to the late 2010s). Regarding the complete study: According to a later analysis, the roughly 120 validation repertoires were produced on the same platform as the approximately 620 repertoires of the first cohort. The study was designed to test whether signatures of past pathogen exposure could be identified by cataloging public T cell receptors. Besides the first cohort of more than 650 subjects, a separate validation cohort made up of some 110 different subjects was used. To predict cytomegalovirus infection status, the study brought together high-throughput TCR immunosequencing, statistical association of individual TCRs with disease status, and machine learning.

Separate from the roughly 660-subject first cohort, the validation cohort of 90 to 150 subjects was the group to which the donors belonged. General study outcomes and caveats: All 130 or so repertoires were used to score co-occurrence in the validation cohort in a later analysis, because that analysis had no HLA typing for the cohort. Of the cluster scores, roughly 95% were above 0 in a later analysis, which found that TCRs clustered in the first cohort also tended to co-occur in the 110 or so validation repertoires. The classifier was reported to diagnose cytomegalovirus status with high specificity and sensitivity in both the original cohort and the validation cohort. Three of the identified cytomegalovirus-associated TCR beta chains were confirmed in vitro to be specific for cytomegalovirus antigens. The authors suggested that the approach could potentially be generalized to other disease states and immunological phenotypes. The study gave a list of roughly 150 TCR beta chains associated with cytomegalovirus. While some public TCRs were present in many individuals, most TCR sequences turned up only very rarely across donors.

This clone occurred a few times. This receptor's antigen is unknown. Base qualities are missing; no much larger clone stands one base away. Receptor amplification or capture employed the immunoSEQ multiplex PCR assay. Under the source paper's analysis protocol: A statistical classification framework was built for diagnosing cytomegalovirus status from the catalog of TCR beta chain sequences. TCRdb's version of the immuneACCESS table is confined to in-frame rearrangements and falls short of the full clone set. An unresolved V gene accounts for under half of the shortfall where checked; the remainder is of unknown origin. V and J calls and clone size are those listed in that table; D and trimming were worked out from the DNA. Within this sample are 150,000 to 180,000 clones, with 86% of them counted one time only. The ten largest clonotypes hold about a fifth of the sample. In the germline V gene, CDR1 corresponds to SGHTA and CDR2 to FQGNSA. The CDR3 sequence holds 15 residues, the cysteine and phenylalanine included. CDR3 DNA is the only sequence kept; it has 45 bases, read in frame from the first base. V is shortened by 6 bases, J by 0 bases, and the region joining them spans 12 bases.

This receptor was identified in a man aged 18 to 30 in good health and CMV-seropositive. The source material was PBMCs. This chain joins TRBV7-2 to TRBJ1-3; 5 matching bases give a weak D call of TRBD1. The DNA reads as follows: TGTGCCAGCAGGGGCCCCGGGGGCTCTGGAAACACCATATATTTT. Translation gives CASRGPGGSGNTIYF. The reference TRBV7-2 and TRBJ1-3 proteins fill in what lies around the CDR3, so the full variable domain reads GAGVSQSPSNKVTEKGKDVELRCDPISGHTALYWYRQSLGQGLEFLIYFQGNSAPDKSGLPSDRFSAERTGGSVSTLTIQRTQQEDSAVYLCASRGPGGSGNTIYFGEGSWLTVV.